The source of this T cell receptor (beta chain) is a study of OX40 agonist ivuxolimab in advanced cancers. The CDR3 consists of 13 residues. Deletions cut 4 bases from V and 5 bases from J, with 11 bases between. In germline, CDR1 is ENHRY, CDR2 SYGVKD. Some clones are missing from TCRdb's copy, which holds only in-frame ones; the method was immunoSEQ multiplex PCR. Seen here are 69,000 or so clones, approximately 81% observed once, and the top ten hold 5% to 6.5%. V usage is TRBV10-3 and J usage is TRBJ1-1, with a weak D call TRBD1 (5 bases). Sequenced material: CD4+ or CD8+ T cells sorted from blood, taken in a trial of the OX40 agonist ivuxolimab. The receptor's source is an adult with an advanced solid tumor such as melanoma, head and neck, liver or kidney cancer. CDR3 loop: CAISAGGGTEAFF. CDR3 DNA: TGTGCCATCAGTGCCGGGGGGGGAACTGAAGCTTTCTTT.